The T cell receptor (beta chain) under discussion was sequenced for a study of Tregs in tolerant kidney transplant recipients (dated by TCRdb to the late 2010s). The study in broad terms: The transplants used related donors with nonmyeloablative bone marrow transplantation, and mixed chimerism in the human trials was transient. The study applied TCRbeta sequencing to find donor-specific regulatory T cells before combined kidney and bone marrow transplantation and then followed those same cells after transplant. The research as a whole found: Expanding Tregs with activated donor B cells appeared to identify the most biologically relevant and donor-specific TCRbeta repertoire. PCR primers changed over time for some patients, so nucleotide-level comparison across those patients' samples was not possible. In tolerant patients, donor-specific Tregs expanded more than Tregs overall, which suggests antigen-driven rather than nonspecific expansion. Biological reproducibility was not examined directly, but technical replication error appeared to be minimal. The study was constrained by small patient numbers, and validation of the findings is required in larger populations and under other immunosuppression protocols.

CDR1 and CDR2 (MGHDK, SYGVNS) derive from the germline V gene. Inclusive of the bounding cysteine and phenylalanine, the CDR3 is 15 residues long. The sequence is cut down to CDR3 DNA, 45 bases in frame from base 1. After removal of 3 bases from V and 3 bases from J, the junction retains 5 bases not matched to a gene. The label giving this sample's time point can be read as: blood sample drawn before combined kidney and bone marrow transplant. Unstimulated Tregs (CD4+CD25+CD127-), CD4+ non-Tregs (CD4+CD25-), CD4 and CD8 cells were FACS-sorted from thawed PBMCs. Patients were a few combined kidney and bone marrow transplant recipients from the ITN036ST trial, and only these trial subjects had samples available. Healthy control blood was separated into PBMCs by Ficoll density gradient and cryopreserved, and patient PBMCs were collected both before and after transplant. A word on this clone: Its antigen is currently not known. Nothing much larger sits one base from this clone, and base qualities are not available.

Genomic DNA was extracted from sorted cells with the QIAGEN DNeasy Blood and Tissue Kit for TCRbeta CDR3 sequencing. Through immunoSEQ, high-throughput TCRbeta CDR3 sequencing was done commercially, including PCR amplification with internal controls and bias correction. The source study handled its data this way. Unique productive TCRbeta sequences were defined by CDR3 nucleotide sequence where primers matched, and otherwise by CDR3 amino acid sequence together with Vbeta and Jbeta genes. As a correction for sorting error, sequences shared between sorted populations at a frequency ratio of 2:1 or less were discarded, and the remaining shared sequences were assigned to the higher population. A sequence counted as donor-reactive if, in CFSE-low cells, the sequence had a frequency of at least 0.01% and was expanded at least 5-fold compared with unstimulated cells. Jensen-Shannon divergence calculated on the top 100 TCRbeta sequences ranked by frequency was used to measure repertoire divergence. For samples with multiple sequencing runs, sorting error was corrected separately for each run before the runs were pooled. This immuneACCESS table, as held by TCRdb, lists in-frame sequences with V and J called but not all clones. Of the missing ones, under half trace to an unresolved V gene in checked studies; the others have no known cause. The V and J calls and clone size are taken from that table; D and trimming were inferred from the DNA. Present in this sample are roughly 80,000 clones, around 98% of which were seen just once. The biggest ten clones account for about 0.5% of the sample.

The chain is made from TRBV25-1 and TRBJ1-1; TRBD1 lines up with 9 middle nucleotides. Sequenced here: CD4+ T cells from blood, sampled before the transplant. The TCR sequence derives from a human donor who received a combined kidney and bone marrow transplant. The DNA reads TGTGCCAGCAGTGATCTCGGGACAGGGCACACTGAAGCTTTCTTT. The encoded protein is CASSDLGTGHTEAFF.